The present TCR beta chain was sequenced within a study of blood T cell repertoires in COVID-19. The protocol was immunoSEQ multiplex PCR, while the TCRdb copy is restricted to in-frame clones and leaves out a portion. The sample has under 250,000 clones, roughly four fifths seen once. Sample: PBMCs or T cells enriched from blood (not recorded which). The source of this sequence is a man aged 55 to 70 who had recovered from COVID-19.

Here the CDR3 reads CASSQGGRSGGFSYEQYF. Here the CDR3 DNA reads TGTGCCAGCAGCCAGGGAGGACGTAGCGGGGGGTTCTCCTACGAGCAGTACTTC. V and J are TRBV14 and TRBJ2-7; 10 nucleotides align to TRBD2. The germline gives CDR1 SGHDN, CDR2 FVKESK. This CDR3 is 18 amino acids long. Trimming took 3 bases from V and 0 from J; bases not matched to a gene: 11. Variable domain in full (rest from reference TRBV14 and TRBJ2-7): EAGVTQFPSHSVIEKGQTVTLRCDPISGHDNLYWYRRVMGKEIKFLLHFVKESKQDESGMPNNRFLAERTGGTYSTLKVQPAELEDSGVYFCASSQGGRSGGFSYEQYFGPGTRLTVT.